The following is a T cell receptor (beta chain) sequence with its context. Antigen: not known. MiXCR, run by TCRdb on the reads, gives a single entry per CDR3 protein. Of approximately 470,000 distinct CDR3 sequences listed, roughly 43% are singletons. CDR3 length: 13 amino acids. V was cut by 10 bases and J by 7 bases, with 17 bases left in between. Germline assignment: CDR1 MNHNY and CDR2 SVGAGI (reference sequence). This entry belongs to a study of T cell repertoires in cytomegalovirus infection. Study-wide background: Used in the study were CMV epitopes, some recently identified and HLA-C-restricted, others well-studied and HLA-B-restricted. It can be stated that public TCR beta signatures indicated CMV infection as well as a matching HLA type. Findings of the study overall: CMV-specific HLA-C-restricted TCR beta clonotypes dominated the ex vivo response. The cumulative frequency of public TCR beta families distinguished individuals who carried CMV together with the relevant HLA.

The TCR was taken from a human donor in good health (CMV status not recorded). Some clones in this sample may be carry-over from other donors' samples. Material: cultured PBMCs, obtained from culture after CMV antigen stimulation. The genes are TRBV6-6 and TRBJ2-1; perhaps TRBD2 as D (5 bases). The CDR3 loop is CAMKDGDLNEQFF. The CDR3 coding sequence is TGTGCCATGAAAGACGGGGATTTAAATGAGCAGTTCTTC.